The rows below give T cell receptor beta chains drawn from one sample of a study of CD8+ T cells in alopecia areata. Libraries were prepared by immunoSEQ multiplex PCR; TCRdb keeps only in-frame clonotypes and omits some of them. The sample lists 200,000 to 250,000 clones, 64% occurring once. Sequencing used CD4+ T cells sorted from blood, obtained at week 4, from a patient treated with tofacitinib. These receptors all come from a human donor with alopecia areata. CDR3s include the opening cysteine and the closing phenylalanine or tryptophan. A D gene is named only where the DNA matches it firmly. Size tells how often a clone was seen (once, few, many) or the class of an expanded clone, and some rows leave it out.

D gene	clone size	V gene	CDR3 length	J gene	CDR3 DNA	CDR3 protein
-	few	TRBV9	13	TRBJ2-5	TGTGCCAGCAGCGCTGGCCACGGGGGGACCCAGTACTTC	CASSAGHGGTQYF
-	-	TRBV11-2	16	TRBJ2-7	TGTGCCAGCAGCCCCACGACAGGGATGACTAGTCACGGGCAGTACTTC	CASSPTTGMTSHGQYF
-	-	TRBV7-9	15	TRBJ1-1	TGTGCCAGCAGCAAAATAGACAGCCCGAACACTGAAGCTTTCTTT	CASSKIDSPNTEAFF
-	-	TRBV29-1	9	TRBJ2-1	TGCAGCGTTGAAAGAGGGGAATTCTTC	CSVERGEFF
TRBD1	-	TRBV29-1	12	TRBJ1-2	TGCAGCGTTCCCCGGGACAGGCTCGGCTACACCTTC	CSVPRDRLGYTF
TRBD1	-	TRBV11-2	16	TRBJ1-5	TGTGCCAGCAGCCCCGGGCGCGGACAGGCGAATCAGCCCCAGCATTTT	CASSPGRGQANQPQHF
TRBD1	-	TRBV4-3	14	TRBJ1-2	TGCGCCAGCAGCCGGGACAGGGGCTCCTATGGCTACACCTTC	CASSRDRGSYGYTF
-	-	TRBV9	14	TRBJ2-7	TGTGCCAGCAGCGTCGGGGAGAGGGGATACGAGCAGTACTTC	CASSVGERGYEQYF
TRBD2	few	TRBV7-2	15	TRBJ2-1	TGTGCCAGCAGCTACGCGACTAGCGTGGTCAATGAGCAGTTCTTC	CASSYATSVVNEQFF
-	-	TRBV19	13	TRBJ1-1	TGTGCCAGTAGTCCAGGGGTAGACACTGAAGCTTTCTTT	CASSPGVDTEAFF
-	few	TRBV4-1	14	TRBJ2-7	TGCGCCAGCAGCTCCAACCGGGGACCCTACGAGCAGTACTTC	CASSSNRGPYEQYF
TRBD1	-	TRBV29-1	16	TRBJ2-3	TGCAGCGTTCTATCCCACGACAGGGGTTTCACAGATACGCAGTATTTT	CSVLSHDRGFTDTQYF
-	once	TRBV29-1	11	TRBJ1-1	TGCAGCGTTACCCAGAACACTGAAGCTTTCTTT	CSVTQNTEAFF
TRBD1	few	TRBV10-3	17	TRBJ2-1	TGTGCCATCAGTGAAATCGGGACAGGGGTCTCCTACAATGAGCAGTTCTTC	CAISEIGTGVSYNEQFF
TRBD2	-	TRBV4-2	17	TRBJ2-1	TGTGCCAGCAGCCAACCCACAGGGACTAGCGGGGGGGCCGGGCAGTTCTTC	CASSQPTGTSGGAGQFF
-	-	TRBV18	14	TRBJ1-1	TGTGCCAGCTCACTTCGGGAAATGAACACTGAAGCTTTCTTT	CASSLREMNTEAFF
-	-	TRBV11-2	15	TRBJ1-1	TGTGCCAGCAGCCCTAGCCATTTTCGCAACACTGAAGCTTTCTTT	CASSPSHFRNTEAFF
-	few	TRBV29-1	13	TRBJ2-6	TGCAGCGTTGCACCCTCTGGGGCCAACGTCCTGACTTTC	CSVAPSGANVLTF
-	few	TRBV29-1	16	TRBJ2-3	TGCAGCGTAGACGAATTGCAGGGGTTCGGGGGAGATACGCAGTATTTT	CSVDELQGFGGDTQYF
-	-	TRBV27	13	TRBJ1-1	TGTGCCAGCAGTTGGTCGGGGAACACTGAAGCTTTCTTT	CASSWSGNTEAFF
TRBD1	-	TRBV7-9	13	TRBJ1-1	TGTGCCAGCAGCATAACAGGGGACACTGAAGCTTTCTTT	CASSITGDTEAFF
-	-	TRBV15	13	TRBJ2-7	TGTGCCACCATACGGATCGAGGGCTACGAGCAGTACTTC	CATIRIEGYEQYF
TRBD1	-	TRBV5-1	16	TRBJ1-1	TGCGCCAGCAGCTCAGAACTGACAGGGGAGCGGACTGAAGCTTTCTTT	CASSSELTGERTEAFF
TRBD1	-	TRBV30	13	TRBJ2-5	TGTGCCTGGACGGGACAGGGAGGAGAGACCCAGTACTTC	CAWTGQGGETQYF
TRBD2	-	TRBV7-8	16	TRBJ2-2	TGTGCCAGCAGCTTACTAGCGGGGGTCACCACCGGGGAGCTGTTTTTT	CASSLLAGVTTGELFF
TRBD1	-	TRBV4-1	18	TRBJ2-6	TGCGCCAGCAGCCGAGTGACAGGGGGAAACCCTGGGGCCAACGTCCTGACTTTC	CASSRVTGGNPGANVLTF
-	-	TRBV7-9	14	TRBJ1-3	TGTGCCAGCACCTATGGCCCCTCTGGAAACACCATATATTTT	CASTYGPSGNTIYF
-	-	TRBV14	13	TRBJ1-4	TGTGCCAGCAGCCAAAATAGAGTGGGAAAACTGTTTTTT	CASSQNRVGKLFF
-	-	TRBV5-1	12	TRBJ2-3	TGCGCCAGCAGCCCTGGCACAGATACGCAGTATTTT	CASSPGTDTQYF
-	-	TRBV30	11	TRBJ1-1	TGTGCCTGGAGTGTACGTCGGGGGGCTTTCTTT	CAWSVRRGAFF
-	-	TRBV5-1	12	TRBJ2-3	TGCGCCAGCAGCGAGAACACAGATACGCAGTATTTT	CASSENTDTQYF
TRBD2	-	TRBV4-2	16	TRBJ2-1	TGTGCCAGCAGCCATAGGGCGGGGGGCCGTAACAATGAGCAGTTCTTC	CASSHRAGGRNNEQFF
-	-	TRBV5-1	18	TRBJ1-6	TGCGCCAGCAGCTTGGTTTCTGGGCGGTCTGGATATAATTCACCCCTCCACTTT	CASSLVSGRSGYNSPLHF
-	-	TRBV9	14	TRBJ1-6	TGTGCCAGCAGCGTATCAGGGTCTCGTTCACCCCTCCACTTT	CASSVSGSRSPLHF
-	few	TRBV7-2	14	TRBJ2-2	TGTGCCAGCAGCTTAGAACGGTCTCACGGGGAGCTGTTTTTT	CASSLERSHGELFF
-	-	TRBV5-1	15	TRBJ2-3	TGCGCCAGCAGCTTGGGCGGCGGGAGCACAGATACGCAGTATTTT	CASSLGGGSTDTQYF
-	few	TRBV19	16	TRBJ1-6	TGTGCCAGTAGTATAAACGTCGTCAGGGCGGATTCACCCCTCCACTTT	CASSINVVRADSPLHF
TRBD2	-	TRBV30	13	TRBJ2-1	TGTGCCTGGAGTCCGGGACTACACAATGAGCAGTTCTTC	CAWSPGLHNEQFF
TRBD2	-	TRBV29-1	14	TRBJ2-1	TGCAGCGTTGAAGAAGGGACTAGCGGGGGGGAGGAGTTCTTC	CSVEEGTSGGEEFF
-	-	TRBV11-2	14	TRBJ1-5	TGTGCCAGCAGCCAAGGCGGGGTTCGTCAGCCCCAGCATTTT	CASSQGGVRQPQHF
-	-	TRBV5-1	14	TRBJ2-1	TGCGCCAGCAGCCTCCCAGCTACCGACAATGAGCAGTTCTTC	CASSLPATDNEQFF
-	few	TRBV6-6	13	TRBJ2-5	TGTGCCAGCAGTATTGGGGGATCGAAGACCCAGTACTTC	CASSIGGSKTQYF
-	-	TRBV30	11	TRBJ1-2	TGTGCCTGGAGTGCTAACTATGGCTACACCTTC	CAWSANYGYTF
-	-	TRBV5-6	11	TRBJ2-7	TGTGCCAGCAGCTTTCTCCACGAGCAGTACTTC	CASSFLHEQYF
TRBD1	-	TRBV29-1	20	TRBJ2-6	TGCAGCGTTGCGAGCAGGGGGCCCGGGGCCCCCATCTCTGGGGCCAACGTCCTGACTTTC	CSVASRGPGAPISGANVLTF
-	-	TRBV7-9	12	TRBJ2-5	TGTGCCAGCAGCTTGTCGGTGGAGACCCAGTACTTC	CASSLSVETQYF
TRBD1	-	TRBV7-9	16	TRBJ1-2	TGTGCCAGCAGCCGGACAGGGGTGGAGGCACTCGGCGGCTACACCTTC	CASSRTGVEALGGYTF
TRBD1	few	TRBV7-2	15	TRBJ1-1	TGTGCCAGCAGCTTAGTTGGGACAGGGGGCACTGAAGCTTTCTTT	CASSLVGTGGTEAFF
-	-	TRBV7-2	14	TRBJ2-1	TGTGCCAGCAGCCCACCGGCCGGTAACAATGAGCAGTTCTTC	CASSPPAGNNEQFF
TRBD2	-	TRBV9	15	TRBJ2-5	TGTGCCAGCAGCGTAGCTGGGGGGGAGATCGAGACCCAGTACTTC	CASSVAGGEIETQYF
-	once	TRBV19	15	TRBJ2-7	TGTGCCAGTAGCGGCAGGGGCTCTAGCTCCTACGAGCAGTACTTC	CASSGRGSSSYEQYF
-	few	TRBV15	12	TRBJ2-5	TGTGCCACCAGCATTTCGAGGGAGACCCAGTACTTC	CATSISRETQYF
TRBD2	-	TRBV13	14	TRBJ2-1	TGTGCCAGCAGCCCTCGACTAGCGGGGGTTGAGCAGTTCTTC	CASSPRLAGVEQFF